Included here is one TCR beta chain sequence, with context. This entry comes from a study of blood T cell repertoires in COVID-19. Whole-study context: Sources were T cells, B-cell-depleted T cells, or PBMCs; the material itself was cDNA or gDNA.

Here immunoSEQ multiplex PCR was the method, and the copy in TCRdb shows in-frame clones only, minus some. The table records 150,000 or so clones, 85% of them present only once. Germline assignment: CDR1 LGHNA and CDR2 YSLEER. Trimming removed 4 bases from V and 7 bases from J; junction bases left unmatched: 6. The CDR3 is 14 amino acids. This receptor was taken from a human donor with acute or convalescent COVID-19. The donor label of this sample is uncertain. The chain couples TRBV4-3 to TRBJ1-4, with 7 nucleotides matching TRBD1. The sequencing input was peripheral blood. Here the CDR3 reads CASSRDRAGEKLFF. DNA for the CDR3: TGCGCCAGCAGCCGCGACAGGGCGGGTGAAAAACTGTTTTTT.